This T cell receptor beta chain was profiled in a study of metastatic and nonmetastatic thyroid tumors. For the study at large: Comparative analysis of repertoires was undertaken across blood and tumor or nodule tissue obtained from malignant and benign thyroid patients.

Ahead of thyroid surgery, no patient had received treatment of any kind. As concerns this clone: The antigen is not known. An end of the junction differs from the germline gene, which may be a read error.

TCRdb reassembled clones from the PCR reads with MiXCR. The data hold under 50,000 clones, with about 26% observed a single time. General observations from the study: Malignant thyroid tumors reportedly exceeded benign nodules significantly in TCR beta diversity, with the difference appearing in blood and tumor.

The CDR3 totals 13 residues. The germline V gene encodes CDR1 MNHNS and CDR2 SASEGT. The TCR comes from a male donor with papillary thyroid cancer or a benign thyroid nodule (not recorded which). Some clones in this sample may be carry-over from other donors' samples. The chain recombines TRBV6-1 with TRBJ2-7, with 11 bases matching TRBD1. Specimen: blood. For the CDR3, the DNA is TGTGCCAGCAGGGAAGGACAGGGGGCCGGGCAGTACTTC. Encoded protein: CASREGQGAGQYF.